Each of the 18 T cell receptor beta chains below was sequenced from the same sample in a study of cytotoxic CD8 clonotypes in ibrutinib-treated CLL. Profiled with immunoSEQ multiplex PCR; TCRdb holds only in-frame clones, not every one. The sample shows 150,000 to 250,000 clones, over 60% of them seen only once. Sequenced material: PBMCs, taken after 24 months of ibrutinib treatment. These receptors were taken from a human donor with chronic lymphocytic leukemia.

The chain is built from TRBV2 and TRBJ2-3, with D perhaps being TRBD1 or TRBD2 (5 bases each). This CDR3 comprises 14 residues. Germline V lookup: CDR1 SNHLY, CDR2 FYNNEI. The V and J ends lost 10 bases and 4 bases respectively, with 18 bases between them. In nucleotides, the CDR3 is TGTGCCACCTGTATGACCCGAGGGGCAGATACGCAGTATTTT. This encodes CATCMTRGADTQYF. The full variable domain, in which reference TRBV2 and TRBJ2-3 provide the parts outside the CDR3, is EPEVTQTPSHQVTQMGQEVILRCVPISNHLYFYWYRQILGQKVEFLVSFYNNEISEKSEIFDDQFSVERPDGSNFTLKIRSTKLEDSAMYFCATCMTRGADTQYFGPGTRLTVL.

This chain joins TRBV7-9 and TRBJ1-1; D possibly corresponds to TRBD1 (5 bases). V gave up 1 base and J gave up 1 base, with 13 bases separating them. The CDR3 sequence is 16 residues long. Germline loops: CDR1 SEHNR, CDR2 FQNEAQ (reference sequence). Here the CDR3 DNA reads TGTGCCAGCAGCTTAGTTATGGGGCGGGCGAACACTGAAGCTTTCTTT. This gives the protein CASSLVMGRANTEAFF.

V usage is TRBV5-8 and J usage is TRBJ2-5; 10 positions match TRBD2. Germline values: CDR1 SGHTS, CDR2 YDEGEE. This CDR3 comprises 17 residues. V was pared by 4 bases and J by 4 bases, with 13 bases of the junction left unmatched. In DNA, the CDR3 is TGTGCCAGCAGCCCGGGGACTAGCGACGGGTTGGGAGAGACCCAGTACTTC. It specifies CASSPGTSDGLGETQYF.

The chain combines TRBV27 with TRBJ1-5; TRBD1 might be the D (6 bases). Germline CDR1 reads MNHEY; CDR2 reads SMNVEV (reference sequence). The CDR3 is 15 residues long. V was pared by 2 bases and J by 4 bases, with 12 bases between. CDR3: CASSLEQGRNQPQHF. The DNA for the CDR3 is TGTGCCAGCAGTTTAGAACAGGGCAGGAATCAGCCCCAGCATTTT.

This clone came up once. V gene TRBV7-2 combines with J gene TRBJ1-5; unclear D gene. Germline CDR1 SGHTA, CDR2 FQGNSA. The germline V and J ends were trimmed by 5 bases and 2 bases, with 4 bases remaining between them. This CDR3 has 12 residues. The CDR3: CASSTRNQPQHF. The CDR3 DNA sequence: TGTGCCAGCAGCACTCGCAATCAGCCCCAGCATTTT.

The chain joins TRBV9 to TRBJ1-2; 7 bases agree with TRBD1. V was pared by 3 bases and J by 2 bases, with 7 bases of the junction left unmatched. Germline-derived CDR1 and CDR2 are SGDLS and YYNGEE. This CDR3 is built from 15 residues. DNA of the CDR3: TGTGCCAGCAGCGACACCGGGACAGCAAACTATGGCTACACCTTC. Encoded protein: CASSDTGTANYGYTF.

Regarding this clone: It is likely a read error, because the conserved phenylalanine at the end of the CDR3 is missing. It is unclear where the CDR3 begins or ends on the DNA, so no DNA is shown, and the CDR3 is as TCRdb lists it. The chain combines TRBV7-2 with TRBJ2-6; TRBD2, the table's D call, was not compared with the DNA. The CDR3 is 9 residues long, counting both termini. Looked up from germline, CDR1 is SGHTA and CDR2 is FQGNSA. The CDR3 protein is CASRTSGSP.

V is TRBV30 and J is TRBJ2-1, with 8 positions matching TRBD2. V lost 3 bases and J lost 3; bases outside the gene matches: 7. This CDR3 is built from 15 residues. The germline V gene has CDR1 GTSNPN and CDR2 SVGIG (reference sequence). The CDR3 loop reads CAWRIVGRGYNEQFF. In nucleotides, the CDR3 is TGTGCCTGGAGGATTGTCGGGAGGGGCTACAATGAGCAGTTCTTC.

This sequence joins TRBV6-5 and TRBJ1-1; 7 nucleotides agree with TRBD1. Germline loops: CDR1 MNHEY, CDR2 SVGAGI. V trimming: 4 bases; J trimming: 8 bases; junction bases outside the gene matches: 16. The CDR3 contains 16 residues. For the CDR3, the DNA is TGTGCCAGCAGTTTTAGCTCCGGGACAGTGAAGGGGGAAGCTTTCTTT. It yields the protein CASSFSSGTVKGEAFF.

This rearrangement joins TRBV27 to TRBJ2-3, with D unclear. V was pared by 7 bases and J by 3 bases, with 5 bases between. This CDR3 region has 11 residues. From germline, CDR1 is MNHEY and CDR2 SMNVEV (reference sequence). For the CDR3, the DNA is TGTGCCAGCATGTGGACAGATACGCAGTATTTT. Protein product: CASMWTDTQYF.

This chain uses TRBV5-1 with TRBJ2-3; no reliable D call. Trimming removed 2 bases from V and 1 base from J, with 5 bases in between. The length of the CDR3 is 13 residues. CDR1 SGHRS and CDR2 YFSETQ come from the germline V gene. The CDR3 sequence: CASSFRRTDTQYF. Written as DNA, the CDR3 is TGCGCCAGCAGCTTCCGGCGCACAGATACGCAGTATTTT.

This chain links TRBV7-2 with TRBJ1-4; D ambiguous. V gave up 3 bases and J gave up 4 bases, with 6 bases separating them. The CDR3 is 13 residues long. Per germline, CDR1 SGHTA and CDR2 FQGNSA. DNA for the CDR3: TGTGCCAGCAGCTTCGTAGTTAATGAAAAACTGTTTTTT. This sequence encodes CASSFVVNEKLFF. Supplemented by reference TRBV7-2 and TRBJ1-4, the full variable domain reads GAGVSQSPSNKVTEKGKDVELRCDPISGHTALYWYRQSLGQGLEFLIYFQGNSAPDKSGLPSDRFSAERTGGSVSTLTIQRTQQEDSAVYLCASSFVVNEKLFFGSGTQLSVL.

The DNA of the CDR3 is TGTGCCAGTAGTCCCTCTCGACTAGCAGTCGATGAGCAGTTCTTC. Translation gives CASSPSRLAVDEQFF. This chain uses TRBV19 with TRBJ2-1, with 7 bases identical to TRBD2. Germline values: CDR1 LNHDA, CDR2 SQIVND (reference sequence). The CDR3 has 15 residues. Trimming cost V 5 bases and J 8 bases; bases outside gene matches: 12.

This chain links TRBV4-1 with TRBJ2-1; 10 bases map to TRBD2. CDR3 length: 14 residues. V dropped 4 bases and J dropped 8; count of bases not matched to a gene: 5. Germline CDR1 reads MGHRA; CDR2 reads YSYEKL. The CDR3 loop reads CASSLLAGVYEQFF. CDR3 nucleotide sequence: TGCGCCAGCAGCCTGCTAGCGGGAGTCTATGAGCAGTTCTTC.

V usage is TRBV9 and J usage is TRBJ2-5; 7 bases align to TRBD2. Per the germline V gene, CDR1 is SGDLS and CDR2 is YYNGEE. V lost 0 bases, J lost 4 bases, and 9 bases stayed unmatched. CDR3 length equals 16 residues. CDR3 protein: CASSVGRGRAAETQYF. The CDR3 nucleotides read TGTGCCAGCAGCGTAGGGCGTGGGAGGGCCGCAGAGACCCAGTACTTC.

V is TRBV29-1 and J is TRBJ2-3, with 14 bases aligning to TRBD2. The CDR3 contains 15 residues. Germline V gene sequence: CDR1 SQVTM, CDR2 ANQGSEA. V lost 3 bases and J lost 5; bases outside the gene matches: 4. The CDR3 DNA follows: TGCAGCGTTGAGGGGACTAGCGGGAGTGGAGATACGCAGTATTTT. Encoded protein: CSVEGTSGSGDTQYF.

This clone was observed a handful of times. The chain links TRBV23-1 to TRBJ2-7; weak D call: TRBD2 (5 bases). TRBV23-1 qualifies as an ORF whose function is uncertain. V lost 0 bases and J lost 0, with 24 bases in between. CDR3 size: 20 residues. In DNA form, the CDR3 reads TGCGCCAGCAGTCAATCGGGTCCGGAGTCTTGGACTCTCCTCTCCTACGAGCAGTACTTC. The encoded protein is CASSQSGPESWTLLSYEQYF.

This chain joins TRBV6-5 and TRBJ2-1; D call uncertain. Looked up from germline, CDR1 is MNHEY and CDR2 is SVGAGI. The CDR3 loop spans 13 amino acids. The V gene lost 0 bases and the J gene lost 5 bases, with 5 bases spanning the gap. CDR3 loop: CASSYSQNNEQFF. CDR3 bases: TGTGCCAGCAGTTACTCTCAGAACAATGAGCAGTTCTTC.